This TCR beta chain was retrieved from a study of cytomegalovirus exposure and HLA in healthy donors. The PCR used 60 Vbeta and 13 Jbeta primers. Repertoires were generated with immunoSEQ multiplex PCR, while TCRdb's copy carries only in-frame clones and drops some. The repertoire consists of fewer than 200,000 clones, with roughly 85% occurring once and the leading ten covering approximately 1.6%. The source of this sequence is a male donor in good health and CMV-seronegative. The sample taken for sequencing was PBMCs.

CDR3 sequence reads: CASSPGERLFAKNIQYF. CDR3 bases: TGTGCCAGCAGCCCCGGGGAGCGGCTATTTGCCAAAAACATTCAGTACTTC. The J gene is TRBJ2-4, the V gene TRBV7-2; a possible D gene is TRBD2 (5 bases). V dropped 5 bases and J dropped 1 base, with 18 bases sitting between them. This CDR3 region has 17 residues. Germline CDR1 and CDR2: SGHTA and FQGNSA.